One T cell receptor (beta chain) is described in this entry. Treatment denoted: oral pan-JAK inhibitor, 5-10 mg twice daily. Sorting of CD4+ and CD8+ T cells was performed on PBMCs. This CDR3 has 15 residues. The germline gives CDR1 SNHLY, CDR2 FYNNEI. Trimming stripped 3 bases from V and 0 bases from J, with 9 bases between. The sample is drawn from a study of CD8+ T cells in alopecia areata. Sequencing templates came from extracted RNA that was reverse transcribed into cDNA. TCRdb keeps only in-frame clones here, not all; method: immunoSEQ multiplex PCR. This table has about 190,000 clones, 45% to 75% appearing once.

Sequenced material: CD4+ T cells sorted from blood, taken at week 4, from a patient treated with tofacitinib. The receptor's source is a human donor with alopecia areata. The J gene is TRBJ1-5, the V gene TRBV2; no clear D. CDR3 DNA: TGTGCCAGCAGTGACGAAGGGAATAGCAATCAGCCCCAGCATTTT. Protein product: CASSDEGNSNQPQHF.